This TCR beta chain appears in the sequencing data of a study of T-cell memory formation after mild COVID-19. In TCRdb, the 5' RACE reads were re-called with MiXCR into one record per CDR3 protein. This table has 300,000 to 400,000 distinct CDR3 sequences, around 21% appearing once. This clonotype has a handful of counts. CDR3 length: 17 amino acids. With V trimmed by 0 bases and J by 3 bases, 6 bases remained unmatched. CDR1 SGDLS and CDR2 YYNGEE come from the germline V gene. V gene TRBV9 combines with J gene TRBJ2-1, with 10 nucleotides matching TRBD1. This clonotype was sampled from an adult woman who had mild COVID-19 (a few samples of this study predate the infection). Cell type and time point are not known. The sequenced sample was PBMCs or a T cell subset sorted from them (not recorded which). CDR3 protein: CASSVDGRTGGYNEQFF. CDR3 in DNA: TGTGCCAGCAGCGTAGATGGGCGGACAGGGGGCTACAATGAGCAGTTCTTC.